This T cell receptor (beta chain) was recovered during a study of immune evolution from preneoplasia to lung adenocarcinoma. This CDR3 has 14 residues. Deletions cut 6 bases from V and 9 bases from J, with 16 bases between. The germline gives CDR1 SGHKS, CDR2 YYEKEE (reference sequence). Patient tissue came from resections in Japan or China, 2014–2017. This table comes from immunoSEQ multiplex PCR, and its TCRdb copy is limited to in-frame clones, with some not included. The sample yields some 15,000 clones, 75% to 85% seen once. The clonotype comes from a person between 65 and 79 years old with lung adenocarcinoma. V usage is TRBV5-5 and J usage is TRBJ1-6, with a weak D call TRBD1 (6 bases). The specimen sequenced was FFPE minimally invasive lung adenocarcinoma tissue. The CDR3 region has the DNA TGTGCCAGCACCACCGGGACAACAACTTCACCCCTCCACTTT. This sequence encodes CASTTGTTTSPLHF. The full variable domain, with the rest looked up from reference TRBV5-5 and TRBJ1-6, is DAGVTQSPTHLIKTRGQQVTLRCSPISGHKSVSWYQQVLGQGPQFIFQYYEKEERGRGNFPDRFSARQFPNYSSELNVNALLLGDSALYLCASTTGTTTSPLHFGNGTRLTVT.